A selection of T cell receptor beta chains follows, all from one sample in a study of response to subunit inactivated influenza vaccine. Using its own MiXCR run on the RT-PCR reads, TCRdb lists one record per CDR3 protein. The sample contains approximately 700,000 distinct CDR3 sequences, roughly 13% of which appear only once. The sequencing used PBMCs from blood, collected 14 to 15 days before vaccination. The receptor source for this set is a man aged 45 to 65 who received an inactivated influenza vaccine. CDR3s include the opening cysteine and the closing phenylalanine or tryptophan. D genes are given only for firm matches. Some rows mark clone size as missing; the rest say once, few, many or name a class of expanded clone.

cdr3_length j_call d_call v_call clone_size cdr3_aa cdr3_nt
14 TRBJ2-1 NA TRBV12-3/TRBV12-4 many CASSPTGYYNEQFF TGTGCCAGCAGTCCAACAGGGTACTACAATGAGCAGTTCTTC
13 TRBJ1-2 TRBD1 TRBV12-3/TRBV12-4 many CASRGDRSYGYTF TGTGCCAGCAGGGGGGACAGGTCATATGGCTACACCTTC
17 TRBJ2-2 NA TRBV5-1 NA CASSRAEEGGYTGELFF TGCGCCAGCAGCCGCGCCGAGGAAGGGGGTTACACCGGGGAGCTGTTTTTT
17 TRBJ1-2 NA TRBV20-1 NA CSARDRFRARANYGYTF TGCAGTGCTAGAGATCGGTTTAGGGCGAGAGCTAACTATGGCTACACCTTC
15 TRBJ2-2 TRBD2 TRBV28 NA CTSSSGTSISGELFF TGTACCAGCAGCTCCGGGACTAGCATATCCGGGGAGCTGTTTTTT
13 TRBJ1-1 TRBD1 TRBV28 many CASSRDSHTEAFF TGTGCCAGCAGTAGGGACAGTCACACTGAAGCTTTCTTT
16 TRBJ2-1 NA TRBV20-1 NA CSAREKAESSYNEQFF TGCAGTGCTAGAGAAAAGGCGGAGAGCTCCTACAATGAGCAGTTCTTC
17 TRBJ2-7 NA TRBV4-2 NA CASSTRERGPTPYEQYF TGTGCCAGCAGCACACGAGAACGGGGCCCGACCCCTTACGAGCAGTACTTC
13 TRBJ2-7 NA TRBV20-1 NA CSATGTAPYEQYF TGCAGTGCTACCGGGACTGCTCCGTACGAGCAGTACTTC
14 TRBJ1-6 NA TRBV5-5 NA CASSLWPDNSPLHF TGTGCCAGCAGCTTGTGGCCAGATAATTCACCCCTCCACTTT
12 TRBJ2-5 NA TRBV2 few CASLRGQETQYF TGTGCCAGTCTCCGGGGGCAAGAGACCCAGTACTTC
18 TRBJ2-3 NA TRBV5-1 few CASSLYALARLSPDTQYF TGCGCCAGCAGCTTGTACGCCTTAGCGAGGTTGAGCCCAGATACGCAGTATTTT
12 TRBJ2-2 NA TRBV12-3/TRBV12-4 many CASSLFFGELFF TGTGCCAGCAGTTTATTTTTCGGGGAGCTGTTTTTT
13 TRBJ2-6 NA TRBV30 NA CAWSYSGANVLTF TGTGCCTGGAGTTACTCTGGGGCCAACGTCCTGACTTTC
14 TRBJ2-3 NA TRBV10-3 NA CAISTGGSTDTQYF TGTGCCATCAGCACCGGGGGAAGCACAGATACGCAGTATTTT
13 TRBJ2-3 NA TRBV28 many CASSEVSPDTQYF TGTGCCAGCAGTGAGGTCTCGCCAGATACGCAGTATTTT
16 TRBJ2-5 NA TRBV7-1 NA CAIGPGHRGLLETQYF TGTGCCATCGGCCCCGGGCACCGGGGACTTCTCGAGACCCAGTACTTC
14 TRBJ2-2 NA TRBV7-2 few CASSLRDSTGELFF TGTGCCAGCAGCCTCAGGGATAGCACCGGGGAGCTGTTTTTT
14 TRBJ1-4 NA TRBV4-3 many CASSSGPVNEKLFF TGCGCCAGCAGCTCGGGACCAGTTAATGAAAAACTGTTTTTT
13 TRBJ2-7 NA TRBV12-3/TRBV12-4 NA CASSFDRLYEQYF TGTGCCAGCAGTTTCGACAGACTCTACGAGCAGTACTTC
15 TRBJ2-2 NA TRBV9 NA CASSVGQGSTGELFF TGTGCCAGCAGCGTAGGGCAGGGGAGCACCGGGGAGCTGTTTTTT
15 TRBJ1-3 NA TRBV5-1 NA CASSQGIQGLDTIYF TGCGCCAGCAGCCAAGGGATACAGGGTCTTGACACCATATATTTT
15 TRBJ1-5 TRBD1 TRBV5-1 many CASSPMTGENQPQHF TGCGCCAGCAGCCCCATGACAGGGGAAAATCAGCCCCAGCATTTT
15 TRBJ2-3 TRBD1 TRBV5-1 NA CASSPGDRGSNTQYF TGCGCCAGCAGCCCCGGGGACAGGGGTTCAAATACGCAGTATTTT
17 TRBJ2-3 TRBD2 TRBV13 NA CASSLEGLGLAGDTQYF TGTGCCAGCAGCTTAGAAGGTTTAGGACTAGCGGGAGATACGCAGTATTTT
16 TRBJ2-2 TRBD2 TRBV5-1 few CASSLDRLAGTGELFF TGCGCCAGCAGCTTGGATAGGCTAGCGGGCACCGGGGAGCTGTTTTTT
11 TRBJ2-7 TRBD1 TRBV11-2 NA CASSFRQGRHF TGTGCCAGCAGCTTCCGACAGGGGCGCCACTTC
12 TRBJ2-3 NA TRBV29-1 many CSVETLGDTQYF TGCAGCGTTGAGACCCTCGGAGATACGCAGTATTTT
15 TRBJ2-1 TRBD2 TRBV7-9 many CASSLAGGPNNEQFF TGTGCCAGCAGCTTAGCGGGAGGGCCCAACAATGAGCAGTTCTTC
14 TRBJ2-7 TRBD2 TRBV20-1 few CSALAGGPKDLRYF TGCAGTGCTCTAGCGGGAGGGCCTAAGGATTTGCGGTACTTC
16 TRBJ2-7 NA TRBV11-2 few CASSLVAGHADYEQYF TGTGCCAGCAGCTTAGTAGCTGGTCACGCGGACTACGAGCAGTACTTC
14 TRBJ2-3 NA TRBV28 NA CASSPTTSTDTQYF TGTGCCAGCAGTCCGACTACTAGCACAGATACGCAGTATTTT
14 TRBJ2-1 NA TRBV5-5 few CASSPSYSYNEQFF TGTGCCAGCAGCCCGAGTTACTCCTACAATGAGCAGTTCTTC